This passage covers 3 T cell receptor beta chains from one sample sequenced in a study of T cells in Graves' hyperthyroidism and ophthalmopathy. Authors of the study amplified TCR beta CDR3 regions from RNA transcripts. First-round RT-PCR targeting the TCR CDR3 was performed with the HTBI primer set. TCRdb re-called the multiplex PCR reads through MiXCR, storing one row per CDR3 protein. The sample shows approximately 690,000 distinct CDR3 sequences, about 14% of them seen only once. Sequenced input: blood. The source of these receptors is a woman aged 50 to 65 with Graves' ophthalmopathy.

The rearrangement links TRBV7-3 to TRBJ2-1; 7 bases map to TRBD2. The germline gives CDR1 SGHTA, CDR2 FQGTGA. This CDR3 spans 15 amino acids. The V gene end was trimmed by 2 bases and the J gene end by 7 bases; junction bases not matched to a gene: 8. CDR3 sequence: CASSLRGSDVNEQFF. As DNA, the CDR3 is TGTGCCAGCAGCTTACGCGGGAGCGATGTGAATGAGCAGTTCTTC.

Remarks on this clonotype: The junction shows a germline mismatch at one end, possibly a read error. The CDR3 DNA sequence: TGTGCCAGCATCCCGGGGAGCAATCAGCCCCAGCGTTTT. This gives the protein CASIPGSNQPQRF. The genes are TRBV28 and TRBJ1-5; D remains ambiguous. From germline, CDR1 is MDHEN and CDR2 SYDVKM. The CDR3 has 13 residues.

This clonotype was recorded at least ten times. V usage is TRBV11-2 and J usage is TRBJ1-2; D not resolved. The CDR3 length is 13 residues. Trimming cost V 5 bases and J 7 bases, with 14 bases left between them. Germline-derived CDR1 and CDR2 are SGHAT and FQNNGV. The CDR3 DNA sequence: TGTGCCAGCAGCCTCTCCGCGGGTGTTGGCTACACCTTC. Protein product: CASSLSAGVGYTF.